This T cell receptor (beta chain) was recorded in a study of blood T cells in healthy people across ages. Collection of roughly 10 milliliters of peripheral blood was performed for each donor. Study conclusions and caveats: Age advanced and TCR beta diversity per million T cells fell, roughly linearly. There were more naive CD4+ cells and higher diversity in long-lived donors than in aged donors.

Germline CDR1 and CDR2: SNHLY and FYNNEI. The CDR3 sequence is 21 residues long. Germline trimming cut 2 bases from V and 0 bases from J; bases unmatched to any gene: 18. Next came a second PCR, run for roughly 6 to 11 cycles, which used a sample-barcoded 5' primer along with a J-beta primer mix. MiXCR, run by TCRdb on the 5' RACE reads, gives a single entry per CDR3 protein. This sample has around 750,000 distinct CDR3 sequences, with 40% to 65% found just once. This clonotype was detected a few times. As yet, its antigen is unknown. The TCR originated in a man older than 75 in good health. This chain joins TRBV2 and TRBJ2-1, with 8 positions matching TRBD1. Sequencing was performed on blood. CDR3 sequence: CASSELDVGWDRTSSYNEQFF. CDR3 DNA sequence: TGTGCCAGCAGTGAACTCGATGTAGGTTGGGACAGGACCAGCTCCTACAATGAGCAGTTCTTC.